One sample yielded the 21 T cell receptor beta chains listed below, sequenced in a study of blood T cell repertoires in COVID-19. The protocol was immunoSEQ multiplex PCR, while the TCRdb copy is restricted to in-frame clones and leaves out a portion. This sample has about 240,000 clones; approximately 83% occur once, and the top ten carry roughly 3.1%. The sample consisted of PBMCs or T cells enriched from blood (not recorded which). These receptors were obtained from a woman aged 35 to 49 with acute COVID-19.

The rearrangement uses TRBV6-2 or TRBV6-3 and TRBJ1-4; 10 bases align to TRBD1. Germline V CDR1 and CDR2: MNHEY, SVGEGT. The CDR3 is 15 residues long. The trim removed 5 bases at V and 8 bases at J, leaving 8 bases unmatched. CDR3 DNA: TGTGCCAGCAGTGACCCGACAGGGGGCGGAGAAAAACTGTTTTTT. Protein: CASSDPTGGGEKLFF.

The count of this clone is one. CDR3 sequence (DNA): TGTGCCAGCAGCCAAGACGGGACAGGGTATGGTCAGCCCCAGCATTTT. Translated, it gives CASSQDGTGYGQPQHF. The chain combines TRBV3-1 (or the pseudogene TRBV3-2) with TRBJ1-5; 9 nucleotides align to TRBD1. The germline V gene has CDR1 LGHDT and CDR2 YNNKEL (reference sequence). The CDR3 has 16 amino acids. The trim removed 0 bases at V and 6 bases at J, leaving 6 bases unmatched.

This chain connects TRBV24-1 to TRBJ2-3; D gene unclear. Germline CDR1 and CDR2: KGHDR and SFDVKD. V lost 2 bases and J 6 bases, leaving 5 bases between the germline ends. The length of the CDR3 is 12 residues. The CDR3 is CATSDSVDTQYF. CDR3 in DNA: TGTGCCACCAGTGATTCTGTGGATACGCAGTATTTT.

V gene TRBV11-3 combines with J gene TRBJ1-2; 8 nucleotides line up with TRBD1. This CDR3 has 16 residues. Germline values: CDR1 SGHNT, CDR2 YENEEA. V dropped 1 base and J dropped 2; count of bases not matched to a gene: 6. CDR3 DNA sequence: TGTGCCAGCAGCTTAGGTCCGGGACAGGCAAACTATGGCTACACCTTC. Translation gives CASSLGPGQANYGYTF.

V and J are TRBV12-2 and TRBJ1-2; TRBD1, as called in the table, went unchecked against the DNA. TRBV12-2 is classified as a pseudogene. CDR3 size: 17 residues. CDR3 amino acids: CASRFRQSTPVASFYTF. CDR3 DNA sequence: TGTGCAAGTCGCTTCCGACAGTCGACCCCAGTCGCCTCTTTCTACACCTTC.

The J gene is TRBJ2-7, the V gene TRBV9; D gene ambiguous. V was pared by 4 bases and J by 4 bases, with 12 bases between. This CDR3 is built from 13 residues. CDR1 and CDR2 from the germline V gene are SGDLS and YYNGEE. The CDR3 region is CASSPRPEYEQYF. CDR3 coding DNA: TGTGCCAGCAGCCCCCGACCGGAGTACGAGCAGTACTTC.

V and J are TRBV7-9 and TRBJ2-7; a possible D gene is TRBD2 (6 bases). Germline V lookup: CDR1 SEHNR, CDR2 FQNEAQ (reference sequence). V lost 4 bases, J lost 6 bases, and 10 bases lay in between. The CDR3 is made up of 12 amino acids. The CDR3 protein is CASSWRRGEQYF. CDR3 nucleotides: TGTGCCAGCAGCTGGCGGAGGGGCGAGCAGTACTTC. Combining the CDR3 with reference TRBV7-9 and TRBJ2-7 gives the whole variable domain DTGVSQNPRHKITKRGQNVTFRCDPISEHNRLYWYRQTLGQGPEFLTYFQNEAQLEKSRLLSDRFSAERPKGSFSTLEIQRTEQGDSAMYLCASSWRRGEQYFGPGTRLTVT.

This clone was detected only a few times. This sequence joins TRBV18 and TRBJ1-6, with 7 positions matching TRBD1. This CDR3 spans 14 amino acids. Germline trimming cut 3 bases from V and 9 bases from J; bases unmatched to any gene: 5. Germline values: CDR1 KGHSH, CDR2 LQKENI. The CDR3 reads CASSPQGVGSPLHF. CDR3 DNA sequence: TGTGCCAGCTCACCTCAGGGGGTTGGTTCACCCCTCCACTTT.

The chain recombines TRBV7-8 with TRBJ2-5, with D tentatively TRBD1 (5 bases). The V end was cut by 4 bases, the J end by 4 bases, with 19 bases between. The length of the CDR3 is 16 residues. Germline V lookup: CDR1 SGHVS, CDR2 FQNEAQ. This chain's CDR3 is CASSSTPLSGSETQYF. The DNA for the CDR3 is TGTGCCAGCAGCTCCACCCCTCTCTCAGGGTCAGAGACCCAGTACTTC. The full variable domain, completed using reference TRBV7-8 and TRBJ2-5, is GAGVSQSPRYKVAKRGQDVALRCDPISGHVSLFWYQQALGQGPEFLTYFQNEAQLDKSGLPSDRFFAERPEGSVSTLKIQRTQQEDSAVYLCASSSTPLSGSETQYFGPGTRLLVL.

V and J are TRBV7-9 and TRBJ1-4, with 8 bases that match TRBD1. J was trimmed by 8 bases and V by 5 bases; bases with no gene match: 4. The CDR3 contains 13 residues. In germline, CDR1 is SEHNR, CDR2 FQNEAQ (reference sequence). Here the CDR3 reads CASSLTGGEKLFF. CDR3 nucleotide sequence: TGTGCCAGCAGCCTAACAGGGGGGGAAAAACTGTTTTTT.

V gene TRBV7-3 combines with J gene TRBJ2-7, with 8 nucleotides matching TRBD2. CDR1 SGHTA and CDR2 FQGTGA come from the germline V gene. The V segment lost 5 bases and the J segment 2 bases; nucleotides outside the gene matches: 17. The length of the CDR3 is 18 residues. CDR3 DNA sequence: TGTGCCAGCAGCCCCCAATCCCACGCGGGGACTAGAACCTACGAGCAGTACTTC. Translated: CASSPQSHAGTRTYEQYF.

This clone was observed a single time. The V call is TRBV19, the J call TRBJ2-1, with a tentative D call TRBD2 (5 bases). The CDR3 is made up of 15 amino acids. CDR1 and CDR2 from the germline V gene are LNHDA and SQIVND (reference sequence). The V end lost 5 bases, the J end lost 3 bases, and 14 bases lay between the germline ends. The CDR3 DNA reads TGTGCCAGTAGTTACGAGGGAGCGGTCTACAATGAGCAGTTCTTC. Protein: CASSYEGAVYNEQFF.

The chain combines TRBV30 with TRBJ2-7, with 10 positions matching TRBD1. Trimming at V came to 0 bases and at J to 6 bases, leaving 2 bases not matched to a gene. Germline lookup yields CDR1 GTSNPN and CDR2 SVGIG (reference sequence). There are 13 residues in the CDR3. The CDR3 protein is CAWSVRDRGEQYF. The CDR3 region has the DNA TGTGCCTGGAGTGTACGGGACAGGGGCGAGCAGTACTTC.

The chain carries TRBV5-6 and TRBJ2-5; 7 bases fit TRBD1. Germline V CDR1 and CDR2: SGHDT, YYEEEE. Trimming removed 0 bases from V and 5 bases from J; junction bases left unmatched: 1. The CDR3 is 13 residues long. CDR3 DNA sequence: TGTGCCAGCAGCTTGGGGGACAGTGAGACCCAGTACTTC. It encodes CASSLGDSETQYF.

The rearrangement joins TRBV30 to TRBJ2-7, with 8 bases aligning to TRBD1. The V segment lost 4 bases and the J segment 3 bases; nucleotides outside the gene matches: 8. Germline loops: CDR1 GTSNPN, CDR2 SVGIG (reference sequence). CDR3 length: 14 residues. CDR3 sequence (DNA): TGTGCCTGGAAAGGGGGACAGGTATTCTACGAGCAGTACTTC. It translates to CAWKGGQVFYEQYF.

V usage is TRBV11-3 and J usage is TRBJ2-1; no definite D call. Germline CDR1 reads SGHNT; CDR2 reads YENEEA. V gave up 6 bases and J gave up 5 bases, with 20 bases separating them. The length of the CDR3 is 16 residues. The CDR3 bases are TGTGCCAGCAGAGACCCCCCGAAGGCTAGAAACAATGAGCAGTTCTTC. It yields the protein CASRDPPKARNNEQFF.

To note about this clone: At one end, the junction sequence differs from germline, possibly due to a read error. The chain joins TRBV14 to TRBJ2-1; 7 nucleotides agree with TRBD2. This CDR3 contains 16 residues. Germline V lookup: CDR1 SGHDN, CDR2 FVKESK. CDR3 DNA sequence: TGTGCCAGCAGCCAAGTGTCCCTAGCGGCCTACACTGAGCAGTTCTTC. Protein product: CASSQVSLAAYTEQFF. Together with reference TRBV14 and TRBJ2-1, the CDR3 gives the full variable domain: EAGVTQFPSHSVIEKGQTVTLRCDPISGHDNLYWYRRVMGKEIKFLLHFVKESKQDESGMPNNRFLAERTGGTYSTLKVQPAELEDSGVYFCASSQVSLAAYTEQFFGPGTRLTVL.

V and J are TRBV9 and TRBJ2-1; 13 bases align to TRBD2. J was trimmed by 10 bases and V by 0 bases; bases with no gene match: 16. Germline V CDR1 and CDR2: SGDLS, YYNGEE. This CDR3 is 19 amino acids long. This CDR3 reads CASSVVGRGGTSGKAEQFF. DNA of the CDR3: TGTGCCAGCAGCGTAGTCGGGCGGGGAGGGACTAGCGGGAAGGCGGAGCAGTTCTTC.

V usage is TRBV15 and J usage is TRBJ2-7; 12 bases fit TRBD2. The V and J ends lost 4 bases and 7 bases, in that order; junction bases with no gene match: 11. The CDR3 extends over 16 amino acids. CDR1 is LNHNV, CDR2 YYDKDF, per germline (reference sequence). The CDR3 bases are TGTGCCACCAGCATATCAAGGACTAGCGGGACTCGGGAGCAGTACTTC. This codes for CATSISRTSGTREQYF.

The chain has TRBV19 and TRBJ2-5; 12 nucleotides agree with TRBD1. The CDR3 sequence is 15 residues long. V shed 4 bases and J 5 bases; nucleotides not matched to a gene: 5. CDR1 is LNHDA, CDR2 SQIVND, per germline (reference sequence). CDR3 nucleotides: TGTGCCAGTAGTAGGGGACAGGGGGCGGTTGAGACCCAGTACTTC. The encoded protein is CASSRGQGAVETQYF.

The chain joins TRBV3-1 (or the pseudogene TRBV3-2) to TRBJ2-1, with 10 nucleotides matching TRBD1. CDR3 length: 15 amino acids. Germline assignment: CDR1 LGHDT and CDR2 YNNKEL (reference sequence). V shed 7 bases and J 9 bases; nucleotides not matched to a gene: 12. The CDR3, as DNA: TGTGCCAGCACCGCGACAGGGGGCGCTGGGACTGAGCAGTTCTTC. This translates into CASTATGGAGTEQFF.